This T cell receptor beta chain was documented in a study of metastatic and nonmetastatic thyroid tumors. Study details: Blood and tumor or nodule tissue repertoires from malignant and benign thyroid patients were compared.

As originally analysed: What underpinned the distant-metastasis classifier for papillary thyroid cancer was the set of CDR3 differences across clinicopathological groups. TCRdb re-called the PCR reads via MiXCR. It is TCRdb's table, rather than the study itself, that gives the V and J calls and clone size. The table shows 35,000 to 50,000 clones, with roughly a sixth occurring only once. Among the patients, none had received any treatment before thyroid surgery. This clone has at least ten counts. The CDR3 totals 13 residues. V was shortened by 3 bases and J by 7 bases, with 10 bases between the two germline ends. Germline V gene lookup returns CDR1 LNHDA and CDR2 SQIVND (reference sequence).

The origin of this receptor is a female donor with papillary thyroid cancer or a benign thyroid nodule (not recorded which). Some clones in this sample may be carry-over from other donors' samples. Sequences were obtained from tumor tissue. The gene calls are TRBV19 and TRBJ1-5; a possible D gene is TRBD1 (5 bases). DNA of the CDR3: TGTGCCAGTAGTATTGGGGGAGGACAGCCCCAGCATTTT. It specifies CASSIGGGQPQHF.